Below, 15 T cell receptor beta chains from the same sample are listed, as sequenced in a study of STAT5B mutations in CD4+ large granular lymphocyte leukemia. This table comes from immunoSEQ multiplex PCR, and its TCRdb copy is limited to in-frame clones, with some not included. The table includes thousands of clones, roughly 90% detected once. Sequenced: PBMCs. The receptors shown here come from a woman aged 70-85 years with CD4+ T-cell large granular lymphocyte leukemia.

The chain recombines TRBV2 with TRBJ1-2, with TRBD1 matching 9 bases. The CDR3 contains 13 residues. Germline-derived CDR1 and CDR2 are SNHLY and FYNNEI. Trimming cost V 6 bases and J 7 bases; bases outside gene matches: 6. The CDR3 protein is CASSRTGVGGYTF. The CDR3 DNA sequence: TGTGCCAGCAGCCGGACAGGGGTCGGTGGCTACACCTTC.

As regards this clone: The junction differs from germline at one of its ends, possibly a read error. The chain uses TRBV7-7 and TRBJ2-5; 7 bases fit TRBD2. Germline V gene sequence: CDR1 SSHAT, CDR2 FNYEAQ (reference sequence). The CDR3 contains 14 residues. CDR3: CASSLGRGQETQYF. As DNA, the CDR3 is TGTGCTAGCAGCTTAGGGAGGGGACAAGAGACCCAGTACTTC.

V gene TRBV5-6 combines with J gene TRBJ1-3, with 7 bases matching TRBD1. The CDR3 is 17 amino acids. V lost 4 bases to trimming and J lost 2 bases; unmatched junction nucleotides: 12. The germline CDR1 and CDR2 sequences are SGHDT and YYEEEE. The chain's CDR3 is CASSPGGVRAPGNTIYF. The CDR3 DNA reads as TGTGCCAGCAGCCCAGGGGGGGTTAGGGCCCCTGGAAACACCATATATTTT.

The gene calls are TRBV4-2 and TRBJ1-2, with a tentative D call TRBD1 (5 bases). The CDR3 has 13 amino acids. Germline-derived CDR1 and CDR2 are LGHNA and YNFKEQ. Trimming took off 2 bases at V and 7 bases at J, with 11 bases between the two ends. The chain's CDR3 is CASSQPGVGGYTF. CDR3 nucleotide sequence: TGTGCCAGCAGCCAACCGGGGGTGGGTGGCTACACCTTC.

The J gene is TRBJ2-5, the V gene TRBV5-1, with a possible D match to TRBD1 (6 bases). This CDR3 is 14 amino acids long. Germline lookup yields CDR1 SGHRS and CDR2 YFSETQ. V lost 5 bases and J lost 4, with 15 bases in between. CDR3 sequence: CASSPDSTLETQYF. The CDR3 region has the DNA TGCGCCAGCAGTCCGGACAGCACTTTAGAGACCCAGTACTTC.

This clone appeared a single time. The chain recombines TRBV10-3 with TRBJ2-3; D gene uncertain. Trimming cost V 2 bases and J 4 bases, with 1 base left between them. The CDR3 contains 11 residues. CDR1 and CDR2 from the germline V gene are ENHRY and SYGVKD. The CDR3 spells CAISEADTQYF. CDR3 bases: TGTGCCATCAGTGAGGCAGATACGCAGTATTTT.

The rearrangement uses TRBV10-3 and TRBJ1-4; no clear D gene. Germline loops: CDR1 ENHRY, CDR2 SYGVKD. CDR3 length: 13 residues. The V and J ends lost 5 bases and 8 bases respectively, with 12 bases between them. DNA of the CDR3: TGTGCCATCAGTTCGGACCTGGGAGAAAAACTGTTTTTT. Protein sequence: CAISSDLGEKLFF.

The V call is TRBV15, the J call TRBJ1-3; D ambiguous. CDR1 is LNHNV and CDR2 is YYDKDF in the germline V gene (reference sequence). The V end was cut by 0 bases, the J end by 4 bases, with 13 bases between. CDR3 length: 16 amino acids. As DNA, the CDR3 is TGTGCCACCAGCAGAGATCCGGGAGCGGGCGGAAACACCATATATTTT. This codes for CATSRDPGAGGNTIYF. The full variable domain, rest sourced from reference TRBV15 and TRBJ1-3, is DAMVIQNPRYQVTQFGKPVTLSCSQTLNHNVMYWYQQKSSQAPKLLFHYYDKDFNNEADTPDNFQSRRPNTSFCFLDIRSPGLGDTAMYLCATSRDPGAGGNTIYFGEGSWLTVV.

The rearrangement joins TRBV7-9 to TRBJ2-7; tentatively, D is TRBD1 (5 bases). Germline V gene data show CDR1 as SEHNR and CDR2 as FQNEAQ (reference sequence). The CDR3 covers 16 residues. The V end was cut by 7 bases, the J end by 1 base, with 20 bases between. The CDR3 loop is CASTTFRGPESYEQYF. CDR3 nucleotide sequence: TGTGCCAGCACCACCTTTAGGGGCCCGGAATCCTACGAGCAGTACTTC.

The gene calls are TRBV2 and TRBJ1-1, with a weak D call TRBD1 (5 bases). Germline V gene lookup returns CDR1 SNHLY and CDR2 FYNNEI. The CDR3 has 13 amino acids. V was pared by 7 bases and J by 4 bases, with 13 bases between. The DNA for the CDR3 is TGTGCCAGCACCCAGGGAATAGTCACTGAAGCTTTCTTT. Its translation: CASTQGIVTEAFF.

V and J are TRBV5-1 and TRBJ2-1; D perhaps matches TRBD2 (6 bases). Trimming took off 2 bases at V and 5 bases at J, with 8 bases between the two ends. The V gene's germline CDR1 is SGHRS and CDR2 YFSETQ. CDR3 length: 13 residues. The CDR3 here is CASSFGGDNEQFF. The CDR3 bases are TGCGCCAGCAGCTTTGGAGGGGACAATGAGCAGTTCTTC.

The rearrangement uses TRBV9 and TRBJ2-7; 9 bases map to TRBD1. Germline CDR1 SGDLS, CDR2 YYNGEE. The CDR3 covers 15 residues. Losses at the gene ends were 3 bases for V and 4 bases for J; bases not matched to a gene: 8. CDR3 loop: CASSETGTGFYEQYF. The CDR3, as DNA: TGTGCCAGCAGCGAAACCGGGACAGGGTTTTACGAGCAGTACTTC.

The chain recombines TRBV7-2 with TRBJ1-1; the D is unclear. CDR1 and CDR2 (germline): SGHTA, FQGNSA. This CDR3 spans 14 amino acids. Trimming removed 2 bases from V and 5 bases from J, with 12 bases in between. Written as DNA, the CDR3 is TGTGCCAGCAGCTTAAAGATATTAAGAACTGAAGCTTTCTTT. Protein sequence: CASSLKILRTEAFF.

The rearrangement uses TRBV7-2 and TRBJ1-1; D may be TRBD1 (6 bases). CDR3 length: 14 amino acids. V was trimmed by 5 bases and J by 2 bases, leaving 12 bases between them. Germline-derived CDR1 and CDR2 are SGHTA and FQGNSA. CDR3 protein: CASSARGFNTEAFF. CDR3 bases: TGTGCCAGCAGCGCCAGGGGATTTAACACTGAAGCTTTCTTT. Using reference TRBV7-2 and TRBJ1-1 for the parts outside the CDR3, the full variable domain is GAGVSQSPSNKVTEKGKDVELRCDPISGHTALYWYRQSLGQGLEFLIYFQGNSAPDKSGLPSDRFSAERTGGSVSTLTIQRTQQEDSAVYLCASSARGFNTEAFFGQGTRLTVV.

The rearrangement uses TRBV5-1 and TRBJ1-1, with a tentative D call TRBD1 (5 bases). Germline CDR1 SGHRS, CDR2 YFSETQ. This CDR3 comprises 16 residues. The V and J ends lost 4 bases and 4 bases respectively, with 20 bases between them. The CDR3 DNA reads TGCGCCAGCAGCCTCCTGGGACTCACGGCGAGCACTGAAGCTTTCTTT. Its translation is CASSLLGLTASTEAFF.